This T cell receptor beta chain was sequenced during a study of early T cells in non-severe SARS-CoV-2 infection. As for the study in general: It was bulk RNA from unsorted whole blood that was sequenced, and the chains were unpaired.

This clonotype was seen a few times. One junction end does not reproduce the germline sequence, and a read error may be involved. Molecules of cDNA were individually given unique molecular identifiers that were attached to them. TCRdb processed the 5' RACE reads anew with MiXCR; each CDR3 protein has one entry. The sample yields roughly 100,000 distinct CDR3 sequences, roughly 14% seen once. Germline V gene data show CDR1 as MNHEY and CDR2 as SMNVEV (reference sequence). The CDR3 is made up of 15 amino acids. Sequenced input: whole blood. The TCR was taken from an adult who was a healthcare worker with PCR-confirmed SARS-CoV-2 infection or an uninfected control (not recorded which). This chain joins TRBV27 and TRBJ1-1; 7 nucleotides match TRBD1. This chain's CDR3 is CASSSHRGKVTEVFF. The CDR3, as DNA: TGTGCCAGCAGTTCACACAGGGGTAAGGTTACTGAAGTTTTCTTT.